Below, one T cell receptor (beta chain) is given with its context. Its target is not known. This CDR3 contains 13 residues. V was shortened by 5 bases and J by 0 bases, with 5 bases between the two germline ends. Germline-derived CDR1 and CDR2 are LNHDA and SQIVND (reference sequence). The entry originates in a study of shared clonotypes between healthy human individuals. Notes on the study in general: Clonotype sharing among donors likely depends on sequencing depth. Relative to clonotypes present in all four donors, those not shared had lower generation probabilities.

Profiled with immunoSEQ multiplex PCR; TCRdb holds only in-frame clones, not every one. The data show roughly 1 million clones, roughly 80% seen once. The source of this sequence is a man younger than 30 in good health. Input material: memory CD4+ T cells sorted from blood. Subset denoted: CD45RA-negative fraction. V and J are TRBV19 and TRBJ1-3; no clear D. CDR3 DNA: TGTGCCAGTAGTCTTTTCTCTGGAAACACCATATATTTT. This gives the protein CASSLFSGNTIYF.